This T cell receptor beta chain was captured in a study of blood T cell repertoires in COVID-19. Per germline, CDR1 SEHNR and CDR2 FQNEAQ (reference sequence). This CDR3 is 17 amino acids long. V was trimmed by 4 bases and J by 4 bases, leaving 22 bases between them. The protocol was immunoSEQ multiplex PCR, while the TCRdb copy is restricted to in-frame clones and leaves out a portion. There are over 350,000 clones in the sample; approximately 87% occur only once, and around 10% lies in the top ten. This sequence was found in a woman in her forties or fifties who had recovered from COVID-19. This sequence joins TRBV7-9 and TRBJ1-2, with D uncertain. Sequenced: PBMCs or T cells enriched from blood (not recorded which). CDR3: CASSSQRTTVVGYGYTF. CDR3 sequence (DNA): TGTGCCAGCAGCTCTCAGAGAACCACAGTTGTAGGCTATGGCTACACCTTC.